This TCR beta chain was recovered during a study of T cell clones after liver transplantation. Study-level information: Three of eight recipients were HCV-positive; others had non-autoimmune, non-viral indications. Tolerant meant at least one year fully off immunosuppression without liver enzymes above twice normal. Regarding the study as a whole: Low donor cell numbers restricted donor-reactive repertoire measurement in a couple of subjects.

Some clones are missing from TCRdb's copy, which holds only in-frame ones; the method was immunoSEQ multiplex PCR. This sample carries over 45,000 clones, approximately 71% of them seen once, and the ten largest clones take just under 10%. Germline V CDR1 and CDR2: MNHNS, SASEGT. V was cut by 8 bases and J by 6 bases, with 8 bases left in between. There are 10 residues in the CDR3. Turning to this clone: The target antigen is unknown.

The receptor was derived from a human patient who received a liver transplant. The graft donor may have contributed some T cells. The rearrangement uses TRBV6-1 and TRBJ2-7; D not certain. Specimen: CD4+ T cells from blood, collected more than 52 months after liver transplant. The CDR3 nucleotides read TGTGCCAGCGGCCTTGTCGAGCAGTACTTC. Translation: CASGLVEQYF.